This TCR beta chain emerged from a study of cytomegalovirus exposure and HLA in healthy donors. Study at large: When over 300 donors were genotyped, approximately 81% of them were found to fall in the Caucasian-associated ancestry cluster. Study observations and caveats: Earlier results showed most TCR beta V segments being productive about 90% or about 30% of the time. Cytomegalovirus association was assigned to about 150 TCR beta chains.

Regarding this clone: What it binds is not known.

The PCR ran on 60 Vbeta and 13 Jbeta primers. Here immunoSEQ multiplex PCR was the method, and the copy in TCRdb shows in-frame clones only, minus some. The sample holds some 140,000 clones, 60% to 80% seen once. The CDR3 contains 12 residues. The V gene lost 4 bases and the J gene lost 0 bases, with 3 bases spanning the gap. Germline V lookup: CDR1 SGHRS, CDR2 YFSETQ. The J gene is TRBJ2-3, the V gene TRBV5-1; D gene unclear. Source material: PBMCs. The sequence came from a young man in good health and CMV-seronegative. Written as DNA, the CDR3 is TGCGCCAGCAGCCCTAGCACAGATACGCAGTATTTT. It yields the protein CASSPSTDTQYF.